This T cell receptor beta chain was captured in a study of T-cell reconstitution after alpha-beta-depleted transplantation in children. TCRbeta library construction was performed incorporating unique molecular identifiers. TCRdb recomputed calls from the PCR reads with MiXCR, one row per CDR3 protein. Of 380,000 or so distinct CDR3 sequences detected, less than 15% appear once; the ten largest clones hold about 4.5%. Deletions cut 1 base from V and 6 bases from J, with 19 bases between. Germline V lookup: CDR1 LGHNA, CDR2 YSLEER. This CDR3 is 17 amino acids long. This clonotype was picked up many times.

The TCR comes from a human donor who donated a stem cell graft to a child with Fanconi anemia. Source: PBMCs, taken from the stem cell graft. This sequence joins TRBV4-3 and TRBJ2-1; maybe TRBD1 (7 bases). CDR3 DNA: TGCGCCAGCAGCCAAGGGGTCGCGGGGACAGCAATCAATGAGCAGTTCTTC. It codes for CASSQGVAGTAINEQFF.